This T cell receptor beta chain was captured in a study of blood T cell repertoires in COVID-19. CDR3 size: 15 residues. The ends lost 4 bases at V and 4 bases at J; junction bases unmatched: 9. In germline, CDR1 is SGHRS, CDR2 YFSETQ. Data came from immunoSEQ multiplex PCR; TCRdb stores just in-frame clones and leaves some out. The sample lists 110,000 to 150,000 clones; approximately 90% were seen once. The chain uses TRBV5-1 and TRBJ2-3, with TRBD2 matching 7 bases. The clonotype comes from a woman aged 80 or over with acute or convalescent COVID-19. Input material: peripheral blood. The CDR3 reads CASSRSGDLADTQYF. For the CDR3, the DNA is TGCGCCAGCAGCCGCAGCGGGGACCTAGCAGATACGCAGTATTTT.